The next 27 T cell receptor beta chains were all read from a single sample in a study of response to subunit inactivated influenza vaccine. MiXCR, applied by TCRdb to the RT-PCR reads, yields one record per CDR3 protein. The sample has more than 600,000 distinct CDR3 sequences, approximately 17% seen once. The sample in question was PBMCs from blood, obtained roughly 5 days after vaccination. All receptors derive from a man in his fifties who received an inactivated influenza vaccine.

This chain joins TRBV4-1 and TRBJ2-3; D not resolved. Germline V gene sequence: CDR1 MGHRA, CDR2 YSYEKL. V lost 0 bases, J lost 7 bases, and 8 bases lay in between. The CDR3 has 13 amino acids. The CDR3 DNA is TGCGCCAGCAGCCAAGATCACGGATATACGCAGTATTTT. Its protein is CASSQDHGYTQYF.

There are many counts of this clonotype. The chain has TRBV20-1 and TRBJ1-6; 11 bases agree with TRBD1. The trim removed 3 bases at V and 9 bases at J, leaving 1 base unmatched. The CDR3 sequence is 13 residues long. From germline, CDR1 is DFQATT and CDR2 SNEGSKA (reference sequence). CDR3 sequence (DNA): TGCAGTGCTAGTGGGACAGGGGGTTCACCCCTCCACTTT. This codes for CSASGTGGSPLHF.

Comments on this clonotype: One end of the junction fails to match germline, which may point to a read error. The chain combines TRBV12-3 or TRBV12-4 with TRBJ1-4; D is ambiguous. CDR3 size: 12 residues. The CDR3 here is CASSLGVKRLLF. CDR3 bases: TGTGCCAGCAGTTTGGGTGTAAAGCGACTGCTTTTT.

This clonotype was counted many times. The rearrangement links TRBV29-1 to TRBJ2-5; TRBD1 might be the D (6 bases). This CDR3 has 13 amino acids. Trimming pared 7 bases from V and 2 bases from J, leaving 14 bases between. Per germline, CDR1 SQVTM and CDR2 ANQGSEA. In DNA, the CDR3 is TGCAGCGGTGGGTTACAGGGACAAGAGACCCAGTACTTC. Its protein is CSGGLQGQETQYF.

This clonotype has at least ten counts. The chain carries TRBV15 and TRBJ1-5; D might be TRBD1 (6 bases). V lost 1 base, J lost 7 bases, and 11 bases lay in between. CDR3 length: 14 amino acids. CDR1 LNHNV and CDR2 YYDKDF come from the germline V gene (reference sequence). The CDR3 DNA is TGTGCCACCAGCAGAGCAGGGGCCACCCAGCCCCAGCATTTT. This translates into CATSRAGATQPQHF.

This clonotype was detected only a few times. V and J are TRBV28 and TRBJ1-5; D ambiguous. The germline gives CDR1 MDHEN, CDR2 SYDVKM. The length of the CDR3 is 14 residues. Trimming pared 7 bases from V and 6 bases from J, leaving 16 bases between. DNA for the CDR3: TGTGCCAGCACCGAGCTCGCTCTAAGTCAGCCCCAGCATTTT. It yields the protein CASTELALSQPQHF.

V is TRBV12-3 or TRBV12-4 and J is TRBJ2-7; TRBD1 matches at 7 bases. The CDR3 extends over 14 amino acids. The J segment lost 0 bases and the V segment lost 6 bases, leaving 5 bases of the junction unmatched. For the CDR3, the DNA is TGTGCCAGCAGCAGGGGGTCCCTCTCCTACGAGCAGTACTTC. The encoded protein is CASSRGSLSYEQYF.

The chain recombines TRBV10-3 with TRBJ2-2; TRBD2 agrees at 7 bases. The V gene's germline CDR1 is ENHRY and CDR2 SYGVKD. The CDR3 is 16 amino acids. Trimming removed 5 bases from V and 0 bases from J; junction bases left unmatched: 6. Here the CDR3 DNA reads TGTGCCATCAGTCCTAGCGGTTACTCGAACACCGGGGAGCTGTTTTTT. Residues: CAISPSGYSNTGELFF.

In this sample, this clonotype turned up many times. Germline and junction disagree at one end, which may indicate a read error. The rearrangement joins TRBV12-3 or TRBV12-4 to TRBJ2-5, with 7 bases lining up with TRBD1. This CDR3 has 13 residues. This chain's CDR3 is CASGQDNQKTQYF. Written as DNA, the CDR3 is TGTGCCAGCGGACAGGATAACCAAAAGACCCAGTACTTC.

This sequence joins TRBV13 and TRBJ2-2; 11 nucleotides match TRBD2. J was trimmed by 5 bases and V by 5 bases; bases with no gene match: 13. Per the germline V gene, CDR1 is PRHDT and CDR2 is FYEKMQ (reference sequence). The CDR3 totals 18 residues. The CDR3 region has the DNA TGTGCCAGCAGCCCCCTGACTAGCGGGGAGCAACAAACCGGGGAGCTGTTTTTT. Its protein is CASSPLTSGEQQTGELFF.

The CDR3 loop is CASSRIGTGGFNEQFF. CDR3 nucleotide sequence: TGTGCCAGCAGTCGTATCGGGACAGGCGGGTTCAATGAGCAGTTCTTC. The chain is built from TRBV7-6 and TRBJ2-1, with 8 bases aligning to TRBD1. The germline V gene has CDR1 SGHVS and CDR2 FNYEAQ. The CDR3 consists of 16 residues. With 6 bases clipped from V and 6 bases from J, the junction kept 13 bases outside the gene matches.

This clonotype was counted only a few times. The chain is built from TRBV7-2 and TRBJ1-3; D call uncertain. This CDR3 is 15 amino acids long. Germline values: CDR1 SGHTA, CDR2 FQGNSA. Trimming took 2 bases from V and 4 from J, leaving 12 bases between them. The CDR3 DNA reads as TGTGCCAGCAGCTTATCTGTGACACAAGGAAACACCATATATTTT. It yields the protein CASSLSVTQGNTIYF.

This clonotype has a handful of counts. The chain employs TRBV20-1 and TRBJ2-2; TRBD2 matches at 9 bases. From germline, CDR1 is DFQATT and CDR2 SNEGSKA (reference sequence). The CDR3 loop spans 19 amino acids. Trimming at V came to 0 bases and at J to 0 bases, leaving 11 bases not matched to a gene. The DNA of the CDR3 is TGCAGTGCTAGAGATTTGGGGACAAGACTAGCGGCGAACACCGGGGAGCTGTTTTTT. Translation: CSARDLGTRLAANTGELFF.

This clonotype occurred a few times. CDR3 loop: CASSRFINYGYTF. The CDR3 region has the DNA TGTGCCAGCAGCAGGTTCATTAACTATGGCTACACCTTC. This sequence joins TRBV27 and TRBJ1-2; no reliable D call. This CDR3 is 13 amino acids long. V was trimmed by 6 bases and J by 1 base, leaving 9 bases between them. Germline V gives CDR1 MNHEY, CDR2 SMNVEV (reference sequence).

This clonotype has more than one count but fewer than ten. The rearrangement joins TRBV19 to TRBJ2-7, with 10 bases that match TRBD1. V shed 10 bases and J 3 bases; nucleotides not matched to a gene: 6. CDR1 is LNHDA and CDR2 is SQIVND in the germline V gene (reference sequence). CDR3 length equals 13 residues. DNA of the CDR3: TGTGCCACAGGGACAGGGGTGAACTACGAGCAGTACTTC. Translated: CATGTGVNYEQYF.

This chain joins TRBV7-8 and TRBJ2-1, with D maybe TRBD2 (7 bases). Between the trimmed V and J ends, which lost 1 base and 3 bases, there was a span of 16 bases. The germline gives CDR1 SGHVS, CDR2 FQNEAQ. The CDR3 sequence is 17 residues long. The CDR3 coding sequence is TGTGCCAGCAGCTTAGATGGGTCGGGGGGCTACTACAATGAGCAGTTCTTC. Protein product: CASSLDGSGGYYNEQFF.

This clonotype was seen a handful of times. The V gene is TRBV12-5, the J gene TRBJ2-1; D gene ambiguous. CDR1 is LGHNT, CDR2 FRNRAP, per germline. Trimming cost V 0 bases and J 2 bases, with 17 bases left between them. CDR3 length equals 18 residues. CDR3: CASGLVRRGLVPYNEQFF. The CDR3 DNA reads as TGTGCTAGTGGTTTGGTAAGGAGAGGCCTTGTCCCCTACAATGAGCAGTTCTTC.

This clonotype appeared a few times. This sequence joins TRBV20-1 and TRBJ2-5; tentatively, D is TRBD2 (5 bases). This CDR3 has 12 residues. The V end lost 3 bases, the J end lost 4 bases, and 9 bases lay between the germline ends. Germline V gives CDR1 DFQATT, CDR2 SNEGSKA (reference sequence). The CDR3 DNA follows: TGCAGTGCTAGCGAGGGTGGAGAGACCCAGTACTTC. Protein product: CSASEGGETQYF.

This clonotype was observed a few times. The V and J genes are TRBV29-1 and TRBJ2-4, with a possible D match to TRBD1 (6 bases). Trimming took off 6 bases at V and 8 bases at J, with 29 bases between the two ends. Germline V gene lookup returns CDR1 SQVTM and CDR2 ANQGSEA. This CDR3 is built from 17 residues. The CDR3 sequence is CSVTRTALGVVRDIQYF. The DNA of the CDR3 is TGCAGCGTCACCCGGACAGCCCTGGGAGTGGTCAGGGACATTCAGTACTTC.

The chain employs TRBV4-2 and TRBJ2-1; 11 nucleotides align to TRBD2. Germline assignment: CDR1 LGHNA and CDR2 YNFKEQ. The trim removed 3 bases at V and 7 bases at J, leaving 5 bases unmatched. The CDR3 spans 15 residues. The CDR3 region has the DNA TGTGCCAGCAGCCATATAGCGGGAGGGCCTAATGAGCAGTTCTTC. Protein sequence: CASSHIAGGPNEQFF.

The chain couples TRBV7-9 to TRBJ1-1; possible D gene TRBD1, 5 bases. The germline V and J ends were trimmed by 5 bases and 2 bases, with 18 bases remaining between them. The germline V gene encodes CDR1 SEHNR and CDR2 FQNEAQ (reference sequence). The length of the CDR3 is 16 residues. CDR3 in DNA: TGTGCCAGCAGCCCAAAACGAGGTCAGGGAAACACTGAAGCTTTCTTT. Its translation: CASSPKRGQGNTEAFF.

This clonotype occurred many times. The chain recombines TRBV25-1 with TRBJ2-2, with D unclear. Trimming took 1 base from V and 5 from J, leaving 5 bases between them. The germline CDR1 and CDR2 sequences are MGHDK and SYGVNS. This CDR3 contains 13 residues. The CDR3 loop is CASSEWGTGELFF. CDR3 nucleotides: TGTGCCAGCAGTGAATGGGGAACCGGGGAGCTGTTTTTT.

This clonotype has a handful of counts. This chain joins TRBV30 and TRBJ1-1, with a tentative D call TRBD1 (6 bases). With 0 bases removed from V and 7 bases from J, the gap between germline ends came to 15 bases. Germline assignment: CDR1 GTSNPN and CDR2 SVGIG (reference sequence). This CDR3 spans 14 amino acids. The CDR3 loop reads CAWSVLGRGGEAFF. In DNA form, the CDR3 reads TGTGCCTGGAGTGTCTTGGGCAGGGGAGGTGAAGCTTTCTTT.

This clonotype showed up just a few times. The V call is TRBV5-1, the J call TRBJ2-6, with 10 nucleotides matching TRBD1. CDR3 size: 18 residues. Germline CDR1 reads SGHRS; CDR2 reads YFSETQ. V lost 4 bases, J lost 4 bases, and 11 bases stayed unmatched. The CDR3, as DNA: TGCGCCAGCAGCAGCCGGGACAGGGGAGGAGCCGGGGCCAACGTCCTGACTTTC. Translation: CASSSRDRGGAGANVLTF.

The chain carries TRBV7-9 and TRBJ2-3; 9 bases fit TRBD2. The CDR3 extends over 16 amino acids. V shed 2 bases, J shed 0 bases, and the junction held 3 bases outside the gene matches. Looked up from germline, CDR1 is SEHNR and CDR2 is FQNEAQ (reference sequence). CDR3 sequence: CASSLNLAGSTDTQYF. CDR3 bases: TGTGCCAGCAGCTTAAACCTAGCGGGAAGCACAGATACGCAGTATTTT.

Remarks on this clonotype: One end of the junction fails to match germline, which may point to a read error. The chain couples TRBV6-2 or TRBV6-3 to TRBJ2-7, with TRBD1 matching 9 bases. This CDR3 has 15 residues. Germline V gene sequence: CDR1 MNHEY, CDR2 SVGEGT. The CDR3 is CTSRLTGTGTYEQYF. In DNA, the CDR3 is TGTACCAGCAGATTAACCGGGACAGGGACCTACGAGCAGTACTTC.

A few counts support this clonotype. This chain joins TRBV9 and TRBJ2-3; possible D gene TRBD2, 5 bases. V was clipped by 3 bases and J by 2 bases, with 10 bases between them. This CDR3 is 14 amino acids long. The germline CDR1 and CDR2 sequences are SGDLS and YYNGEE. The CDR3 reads CASSGTSFTDTQYF. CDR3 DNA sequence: TGTGCCAGCAGCGGCACTAGTTTCACAGATACGCAGTATTTT. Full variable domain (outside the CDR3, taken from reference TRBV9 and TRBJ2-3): DSGVTQTPKHLITATGQRVTLRCSPRSGDLSVYWYQQSLDQGLQFLIQYYNGEERAKGNILERFSAQQFPDLHSELNLSSLELGDSALYFCASSGTSFTDTQYFGPGTRLTVL.